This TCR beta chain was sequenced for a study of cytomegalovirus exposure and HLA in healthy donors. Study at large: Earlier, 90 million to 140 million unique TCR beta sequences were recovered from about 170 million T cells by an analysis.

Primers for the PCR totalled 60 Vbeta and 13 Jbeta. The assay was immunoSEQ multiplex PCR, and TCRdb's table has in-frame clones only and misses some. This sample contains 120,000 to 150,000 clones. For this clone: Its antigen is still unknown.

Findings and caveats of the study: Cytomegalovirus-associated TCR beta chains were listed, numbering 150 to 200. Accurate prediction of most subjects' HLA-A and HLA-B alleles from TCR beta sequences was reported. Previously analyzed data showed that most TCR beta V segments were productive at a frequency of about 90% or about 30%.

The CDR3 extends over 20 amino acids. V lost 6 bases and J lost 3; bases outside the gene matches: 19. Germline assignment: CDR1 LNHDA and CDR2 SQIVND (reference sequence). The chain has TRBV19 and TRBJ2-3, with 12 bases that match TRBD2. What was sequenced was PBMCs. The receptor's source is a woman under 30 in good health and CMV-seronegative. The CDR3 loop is CASRDTGLAGIALRTDTQYF. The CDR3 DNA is TGTGCCAGTAGAGATACAGGACTAGCGGGAATCGCGTTGAGGACAGATACGCAGTATTTT. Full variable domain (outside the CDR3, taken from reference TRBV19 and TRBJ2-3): DGGITQSPKYLFRKEGQNVTLSCEQNLNHDAMYWYRQDPGQGLRLIYYSQIVNDFQKGDIAEGYSVSREKKESFPLTVTSAQKNPTAFYLCASRDTGLAGIALRTDTQYFGPGTRLTVL.